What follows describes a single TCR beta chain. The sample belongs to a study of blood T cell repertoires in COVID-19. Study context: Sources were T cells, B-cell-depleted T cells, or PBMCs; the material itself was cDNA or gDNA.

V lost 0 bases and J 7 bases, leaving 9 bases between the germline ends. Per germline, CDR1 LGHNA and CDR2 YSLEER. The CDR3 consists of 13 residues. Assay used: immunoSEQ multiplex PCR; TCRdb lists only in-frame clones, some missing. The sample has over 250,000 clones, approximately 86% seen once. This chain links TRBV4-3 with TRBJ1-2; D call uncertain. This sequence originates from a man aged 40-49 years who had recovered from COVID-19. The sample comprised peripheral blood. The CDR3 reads CASSQDRVFGYTF. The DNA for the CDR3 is TGCGCCAGCAGCCAAGATAGAGTTTTTGGCTACACCTTC.